This TCR beta chain was observed in a study of blood T cell repertoires in COVID-19. Study in general: Sample material is recorded as cDNA or gDNA derived from T cells, B-cell-depleted T cells, or PBMCs.

J was trimmed by 1 base and V by 4 bases; bases with no gene match: 2. Germline V gene lookup returns CDR1 SGHTA and CDR2 FQGTGA. The CDR3 covers 15 residues. Using immunoSEQ multiplex PCR, the repertoire was profiled, and TCRdb retains in-frame clones only, with some absent. The table lists approximately 670,000 clones, just under 90% of them singletons. V usage is TRBV7-3 and J usage is TRBJ2-3; the match to TRBD2 covers 10 bases. The source material was peripheral blood. The receptor's source is a woman aged 18-29 years with acute or convalescent COVID-19. The CDR3 DNA sequence: TGTGCCAGCAGCTGGCTAGCGGGGGGCACAGATACGCAGTATTTT. This encodes CASSWLAGGTDTQYF.